One and the same sample provided the 4 T cell receptor beta chains below, sequenced in a study of T cells in Graves' hyperthyroidism and ophthalmopathy. TCR beta CDR3 region amplification was performed from RNA transcripts. Initially, a first-round RT-PCR of the TCR CDR3 employed the HTBI primer set. From the multiplex PCR reads, TCRdb called clonotypes with MiXCR, one entry per CDR3 protein. Of about 570,000 distinct CDR3 sequences in the sample, about 43% were seen once. Sequencing was done on a sample of peripheral blood or thyroid tissue (not recorded which). These receptors were collected from an adult woman with Graves' disease, either hyperthyroidism or ophthalmopathy (not recorded which).

The chain is built from TRBV24-1 and TRBJ1-5; 7 bases are shared with TRBD1. The CDR3 runs to 22 residues. V gave up 3 bases and J gave up 0 bases; unmatched junction bases: 22. Looked up from germline, CDR1 is KGHDR and CDR2 is SFDVKD. This chain's CDR3 is CATSDLTGVTGDPTYSNQPQHF. The CDR3 region has the DNA TGTGCCACCAGTGATCTCACAGGGGTCACCGGGGATCCCACATATAGCAATCAGCCCCAGCATTTT.

This rearrangement joins TRBV3-1 to TRBJ1-1; 9 bases map to TRBD1. V was clipped by 3 bases and J by 2 bases; unmatched bases: 4. Germline CDR1 and CDR2: LGHDT and YNNKEL (reference sequence). The CDR3 is 15 residues long. The CDR3 here is CASSQGGQGNTEAFF. CDR3 sequence (DNA): TGTGCCAGCAGCCAGGGGGGACAGGGAAACACTGAAGCTTTCTTT.

This clonotype was counted at least ten times. The J gene is TRBJ2-7, the V gene TRBV5-1; TRBD2 agrees at 10 bases. The trim removed 7 bases at V and 0 bases at J, leaving 7 bases unmatched. The CDR3 is made up of 15 amino acids. Germline values: CDR1 SGHRS, CDR2 YFSETQ. The CDR3 region is CASGHSSGSSYEQYF. DNA for the CDR3: TGCGCCAGCGGGCACTCTAGCGGGAGCTCCTACGAGCAGTACTTC.

In this sample, this clonotype turned up once. This chain uses TRBV5-1 with TRBJ2-7; 7 bases line up with TRBD1. The CDR3 is 15 amino acids. Germline V gene data show CDR1 as SGHRS and CDR2 as YFSETQ. The trim removed 0 bases at V and 2 bases at J, leaving 5 bases unmatched. This CDR3 is CASSLAGGNPYEQYF. Written as DNA, the CDR3 is TGCGCCAGCAGCTTGGCAGGGGGTAACCCCTACGAGCAGTACTTC.